These T cell receptor beta chains were read from a single sample in a study of cytomegalovirus exposure and HLA in healthy donors. TCRdb keeps only in-frame clones here, not all; method: immunoSEQ multiplex PCR. The sample lists roughly 100,000 clones, around 80% seen once, with approximately 2% in the top ten. Sequenced input: PBMCs. These receptors were taken from a woman aged 40 to 50 in good health and CMV-seronegative. Both conserved end residues are part of each CDR3. Each record gives: D gene, V gene, CDR3 length, clone size, J gene, CDR3 DNA, CDR3 protein. D genes are given only for firm matches. Some rows have no size entry. The others give once, few or many, or a class for an expanded clone.

.	TRBV7-2	15	.	TRBJ1-1	TGTGCCAGCAGCCCGTATTTTGGCATGTCAGGTGAAGCTTTCTTT	CASSPYFGMSGEAFF
TRBD2	TRBV27	15	once	TRBJ2-1	TGTGCCAGCAGTTCAGGGACTAGCGGGAGCAATGAGCAGTTCTTC	CASSSGTSGSNEQFF
TRBD1	TRBV5-6	12	once	TRBJ1-1	TGTGCCAGCAGCGGTGACCAGGGGGCAGCTTTCTTT	CASSGDQGAAFF
TRBD2	TRBV11-2	14	.	TRBJ2-7	TGTGCCAGCAGCTCTAGCGGACTAGACTACGAGCAGTACTTC	CASSSSGLDYEQYF
TRBD2	TRBV10-2	15	once	TRBJ2-1	TGCGCCAGCAGTGATGGAAGCGGGAGTCACAATGAGCAGTTCTTC	CASSDGSGSHNEQFF
TRBD1	TRBV19	16	.	TRBJ2-1	TGTGCCAGTAGTGGCCGGGACAGGGCACGCGGCAATGAGCAGTTCTTC	CASSGRDRARGNEQFF
TRBD1	TRBV5-6	16	.	TRBJ2-7	TGTGCCAGCAGTCTTCAGGGGGCCGCCCCCACCTACGAGCAGTACTTC	CASSLQGAAPTYEQYF
.	TRBV5-1	16	once	TRBJ2-6	TGCGCCAGCACCACTACAGGGTTTCCTGGGGCCAACGTCCTGACTTTC	CASTTTGFPGANVLTF
.	TRBV7-2	15	once	TRBJ2-7	TGTGCCAGCAGCTTAAGTCCTAGCGCCCCCTACGAGCAGTACTTC	CASSLSPSAPYEQYF
.	TRBV5-1	15	.	TRBJ2-1	TGCGCCAGCAGCTTGGAAGGGAGAGGTTTATATGAGCAGTTCTTC	CASSLEGRGLYEQFF
TRBD2	TRBV7-9	16	.	TRBJ2-7	TGTGCCAGCAGCCTTGGGACTAGCGGGAGGATATACGAGCAGTACTTC	CASSLGTSGRIYEQYF
TRBD1	TRBV4-2	19	.	TRBJ1-2	TGTGCCAGCAGACGACTGGGAAGTGATCCCGGACAGGGGAACTATGGCTACACCTTC	CASRRLGSDPGQGNYGYTF
.	TRBV7-9	14	few	TRBJ1-2	TGTTCCAGCAGCCCCTTGGGGGGGCTGCTATTCTACACCTTC	CSSSPLGGLLFYTF
.	TRBV7-8	14	.	TRBJ1-1	TGTGCCAGCAGCTCTGAGTTGCTGAACACTGAAGCTTTCTTT	CASSSELLNTEAFF
TRBD1	TRBV6-1	15	.	TRBJ2-7	TGTGCCAGCCAGAAATTCGGGACAGGGGGCTACGAGCAGTACTTC	CASQKFGTGGYEQYF
.	TRBV27	15	.	TRBJ2-7	TGTGCCAGCAGTTATCAGGGCTACAGCTCCTACGAGCAGTACTTC	CASSYQGYSSYEQYF
.	TRBV7-8	16	.	TRBJ1-5	TGTGCCAGCAGCTTATGGGGAGCGGCGGGCAATCAGCCCCAGCATTTT	CASSLWGAAGNQPQHF
TRBD1	TRBV6-6	13	.	TRBJ2-7	TGTGCCACCCAGACAGGGCCGACCTACGAGCAGTACTTC	CATQTGPTYEQYF
.	TRBV6-4	13	.	TRBJ2-5	TGTGCCAGCAGTCCCGACCGAGGGGAGACCCAGTACTTC	CASSPDRGETQYF
.	TRBV21-1	16	.	TRBJ2-7	TGTGCCAGCAGCAAAGCTGAGGGGACAGGGACCTACGAGCAGTACTTC	CASSKAEGTGTYEQYF
.	TRBV7-9	14	once	TRBJ1-3	TGTTCCAGCAGCTTAGTATTCTCTGGAAACACCATATATTTT	CSSSLVFSGNTIYF
.	TRBV27	13	.	TRBJ1-1	TGTGCCAGCAGTTTATATAGGAACACTGAAGCTTTCTTT	CASSLYRNTEAFF